The rows below give T cell receptor beta chains drawn from one sample of a study of Graves' ophthalmopathy and Graves' hyperthyroidism. TCRdb passed the multiplex PCR reads through MiXCR, listing each CDR3 protein once. The profile covers about 620,000 distinct CDR3 sequences, with about 20% appearing a single time and more than 5.5% taken by the ten largest. Sequenced input: peripheral blood. The receptors were sampled from a woman younger than 35 with stable Graves' hyperthyroidism. Some clones in this sample may be carry-over from other donors' samples. CDR3s include the opening cysteine and the closing phenylalanine or tryptophan. The D gene is left open where the match is weak. Where a row states a size, it is once, few, many or the class of an expanded clone; other rows omit it.

d_gene,v_gene,j_gene,abundance,CDR3nt,CDR3aa
NA,TRBV27,TRBJ2-7,many,TGTGCCAGCAGTTCCATGAGGGGGGCTGTATACGAGCAGTACTTC,CASSSMRGAVYEQYF
NA,TRBV7-9,TRBJ1-1,many,TGTGCCAGCAGCCGCCAGGACACTGAAGCTTTCTTT,CASSRQDTEAFF
NA,TRBV11-2,TRBJ1-2,many,TGTGCCAGCAGCTTAGACCGACAGCGGCTCAACTATGGCTACACCTTC,CASSLDRQRLNYGYTF
NA,TRBV11-3,TRBJ2-7,NA,TGTGCCAGCAGCTTAGGGCCAGCTACGCCGCAGTACTTC,CASSLGPATPQYF
TRBD1,TRBV12-5,TRBJ1-1,many,TGTGCTAGTGGTGCAAGGACAGGGGTGAGCACTGAAGCTTTCTTT,CASGARTGVSTEAFF
NA,TRBV12-3/TRBV12-4,TRBJ1-2,few,TGTGCCAGCATCTCGACATGGGAAGGCTACACCTTC,CASISTWEGYTF
TRBD1,TRBV7-9,TRBJ1-5,NA,TGTGCCACCGGACAGGACGCCCAGCCCCAGCATTTT,CATGQDAQPQHF
NA,TRBV29-1,TRBJ2-5,few,TGCAGCGTTGAAGACAGGGAGGAGACCCAGTACTTC,CSVEDREETQYF
NA,TRBV6-2/TRBV6-3,TRBJ1-1,many,TGTGCCAGCAAACTAATGGAGCGGAACACTGAAGCTTTCTTT,CASKLMERNTEAFF
NA,TRBV11-1,TRBJ2-2,many,TGTGCCAGCAGCTTAATACGACAGGCGTCGAACACCGGGGAGCTGTTTTTT,CASSLIRQASNTGELFF
TRBD2,TRBV11-2,TRBJ2-7,many,TGTGCCAGCAGTCCCGAGGTAGCGGGAATTTACGAGCAGTACTTC,CASSPEVAGIYEQYF
TRBD1,TRBV12-3/TRBV12-4,TRBJ2-4,many,TGTGCCAGCAGCTACAGGGGCCAAAACATTCAGTACTTC,CASSYRGQNIQYF
NA,TRBV20-1,TRBJ1-5,many,TGCAGTGCTAGAGATGGTCTTAATCAGCCCCAGCATTTT,CSARDGLNQPQHF
TRBD1,TRBV6-5,TRBJ1-2,many,TGTGCCAGCAATAGCCGGGACAGAGACTATGGCTACACCTTC,CASNSRDRDYGYTF
NA,TRBV18,TRBJ2-7,few,TGTGCCAGCTCACCTTTGCTACCTCCCGAGCAGTACTTC,CASSPLLPPEQYF
NA,TRBV7-2,TRBJ1-2,few,TGTGCCAGCCTTGAGGATGGCTACACCTTC,CASLEDGYTF
NA,TRBV5-1,TRBJ1-5,many,TGCGCCAGCAGCTCAGGGCCTAATCAGCCCCAGCATTTT,CASSSGPNQPQHF
TRBD2,TRBV20-1,TRBJ2-5,many,TGCAGTGCTAGAACTAGCGGGGAAGAGACCCAGTACTTC,CSARTSGEETQYF
NA,TRBV20-1,TRBJ1-5,many,TGCAGTGCTAGGGAGACAGCCAATCAGCCCCAGCATTTT,CSARETANQPQHF
TRBD1,TRBV20-1,TRBJ2-7,many,TGCAGTGCTAGGTTCCCGGGACAGGGAGTCTACGAGCAGTACTTC,CSARFPGQGVYEQYF
NA,TRBV4-1,TRBJ2-7,few,TGCGCCAGCAGCCAAGTAATCAGGGCTGGATACGAGCAGTACTTC,CASSQVIRAGYEQYF
TRBD1,TRBV20-1,TRBJ1-1,few,TGCAGTGCTGCAGCAGGGGGCCGTAACACTGAAGCTTTCTTT,CSAAAGGRNTEAFF
TRBD1,TRBV12-3/TRBV12-4,TRBJ1-2,many,TGTGCCAGCAGTCCGGACAGGGGGCAATCCTATGGCTACACCTTC,CASSPDRGQSYGYTF
NA,TRBV5-1,TRBJ2-7,many,TGCGCCAGCAGCGCCTGGACTGGGAGCTCCTACGAGCAGTACTTC,CASSAWTGSSYEQYF
NA,TRBV12-3/TRBV12-4,TRBJ2-7,many,TGTGCCAGCAGTTTAAGTTTTCCGGGTCGAGGGACCTACGAGCAGTACTTC,CASSLSFPGRGTYEQYF
TRBD1,TRBV10-3,TRBJ1-6,many,TGTGCCATCAGTGAGCCTTCTACCGGGACAGCGAATTCACCCCTCCACTTT,CAISEPSTGTANSPLHF
NA,TRBV6-2/TRBV6-3,TRBJ2-1,NA,TGTGCTAGCAGTTACTTGGGAGAGACCCAGTTCTTC,CASSYLGETQFF
TRBD2,TRBV4-1,TRBJ2-2,few,TGCGCCAGCAGCCCTAGACTAGCGCGGAACACCGGGGAGCTGTTTTTT,CASSPRLARNTGELFF
NA,TRBV27,TRBJ2-7,NA,TGTGCCAGCAGTTTAAGGCCCGATCTATCCTACGAGCAGTACTTC,CASSLRPDLSYEQYF
NA,TRBV28,TRBJ1-2,many,TGTGCCAGCAGCCTAGGGTTAGCGGGATATGGCTACACCTTC,CASSLGLAGYGYTF
NA,TRBV20-1,TRBJ1-1,many,TGCAGTGCTCCCCACAATTTGGGGCCCACTGAAGCTTTCTTT,CSAPHNLGPTEAFF
NA,TRBV5-1,TRBJ2-7,many,TGCGCCAGCAGCTTGGTATACTCCTACGAGCAGTACTTC,CASSLVYSYEQYF
TRBD1,TRBV6-5,TRBJ1-5,many,TGTGCCAGCAGTTACTCGAAGGGGGCCGCCTCAATCAGTTCCCAGCATTTT,CASSYSKGAASISSQHF
NA,TRBV6-1,TRBJ2-5,few,TGTGCCAGCAGTGAAGGGAGGGGTCCCGAGACCCAGTACTTC,CASSEGRGPETQYF
NA,TRBV6-2/TRBV6-3,TRBJ2-7,NA,TGTGCCAGCAGTTATTCCCGGGGAGTCTACGAGCAGTACTTC,CASSYSRGVYEQYF
TRBD2,TRBV30,TRBJ2-5,few,TGTGCCTGGGTTAACCTGGAGGTGGGGGGGTGGCAGACCCAGTACTTC,CAWVNLEVGGWQTQYF
TRBD1,TRBV19,TRBJ1-6,NA,TGTGCCAGTAGTCCCTGGACAGGGGGAAATCATAATTCACCCCTCCACTTT,CASSPWTGGNHNSPLHF
TRBD1,TRBV12-3/TRBV12-4,TRBJ1-6,NA,TGTGCCAGCAGTGGGGGACAGGGGTTTATCGGGCCCTATAATTCACCCCTCCACTTT,CASSGGQGFIGPYNSPLHF
TRBD1,TRBV6-1,TRBJ2-2,many,TGTGCCAGCAGGAAACCACAGGGGGCCGGGGAGCTGTTTTTT,CASRKPQGAGELFF
NA,TRBV12-3/TRBV12-4,TRBJ2-5,few,TGTGCCAGCAGTTCGCTACCGGGGCCCCAGTACTTC,CASSSLPGPQYF
NA,TRBV5-1,TRBJ2-7,many,TGCGCCAGCAGCTTGGTTCCAAACAGGGAGCAGTACTTC,CASSLVPNREQYF
NA,TRBV28,TRBJ1-2,many,TGTGCCAGCAAAGGAATTGACCCCATGCGGGGCTACACCTTC,CASKGIDPMRGYTF
NA,TRBV28,TRBJ2-7,NA,TGTGCCAGCAGTTTGTCCCCCGAGGGCTCCACCTACGAGCAGTACTTC,CASSLSPEGSTYEQYF
TRBD1,TRBV28,TRBJ2-5,NA,TGTGCCAGCAGGGGGGGACAGGGGGCGTTTCTCTACCAAGATACCCAGTACTTC,CASRGGQGAFLYQDTQYF
TRBD1,TRBV11-2,TRBJ2-7,many,TGTGCCAGCAGCTTAGAACCGACAGGGTTCTCCCTCGGGCAGTACTTC,CASSLEPTGFSLGQYF
TRBD1,TRBV7-6,TRBJ1-3,NA,TGTGCCAGCAGCCAAGATCGGGACAGGTACTCTGGAAACACCATATATTTT,CASSQDRDRYSGNTIYF
NA,TRBV13,TRBJ1-1,many,TGTGCCAGTGGGCAGGGTAGAGACACTGAAGCTTTCTTT,CASGQGRDTEAFF
TRBD2,TRBV12-3/TRBV12-4,TRBJ2-7,many,TGCGCCAGCAGCCCCGGGACTAGCGGGAGTCGCGAGCAGTACTTC,CASSPGTSGSREQYF
NA,TRBV5-1,TRBJ2-7,many,TGCGCCAGCAGCTCAAAGACGGGATCCTACGAGCAGTACTTC,CASSSKTGSYEQYF
TRBD2,TRBV27,TRBJ2-7,few,TGTGCCAGCAGTTTAGCGACTAGCGGGCACTACGAGCAGTACTTC,CASSLATSGHYEQYF
NA,TRBV19,TRBJ2-4,many,TGTGCCAGTAGTATAGAGGCAAACCAGTACTTC,CASSIEANQYF
NA,TRBV12-3/TRBV12-4,TRBJ1-5,many,TGTGCCAGCAGTTTTGCTCGGGAGCCCCAGCATTTT,CASSFAREPQHF
TRBD2,TRBV2,TRBJ2-5,many,TGTGCCAGCAGTGCCCTTGGGGGGGAAGAGACCCAGTACTTC,CASSALGGEETQYF
TRBD1,TRBV2,TRBJ1-6,many,TGTGCCAGCGGGCGGACAGGGGGTATTTCACCCCTCCACTTT,CASGRTGGISPLHF